The 29 T cell receptor beta chains in this list originate from one sample, sequenced in a study of blood T cell repertoires in COVID-19. The table came from immunoSEQ multiplex PCR; TCRdb's copy has only in-frame clones and leaves some out. The table records approximately 200,000 clones, approximately 92% of them present only once. Material: PBMCs or T cells enriched from blood (not recorded which). Source of these receptors: a woman aged 40 to 55 with acute COVID-19.

V is TRBV30 and J is TRBJ2-1; TRBD2 is a possible D gene (6 bases). In germline, CDR1 is GTSNPN, CDR2 SVGIG (reference sequence). Trimming removed 4 bases at V and 6 bases at J, with 10 bases between. This CDR3 has 12 residues. CDR3 bases: TGTGCCTGGACGGCCGGGGGCAATGAGCAGTTCTTC. Protein sequence: CAWTAGGNEQFF.

The chain uses TRBV27 and TRBJ2-5, with D perhaps matching TRBD2 (5 bases). Per the germline V gene, CDR1 is MNHEY and CDR2 is SMNVEV (reference sequence). This CDR3 spans 14 amino acids. V was shortened by 10 bases and J by 5 bases, with 20 bases between the two germline ends. The CDR3 loop reads CATGNQGRTETQYF. CDR3 coding DNA: TGTGCCACCGGGAACCAAGGAAGGACCGAGACCCAGTACTTC.

This rearrangement joins TRBV9 to TRBJ1-1; the D is unclear. CDR1 is SGDLS, CDR2 YYNGEE, per germline. CDR3 length: 13 residues. V gave up 4 bases and J gave up 1 base, with 8 bases separating them. The CDR3 loop reads CASSSAGNTEAFF. Written as DNA, the CDR3 is TGTGCCAGCAGCTCGGCAGGGAACACTGAAGCTTTCTTT. The complete variable domain, with remaining parts taken from reference TRBV9 and TRBJ1-1, reads DSGVTQTPKHLITATGQRVTLRCSPRSGDLSVYWYQQSLDQGLQFLIQYYNGEERAKGNILERFSAQQFPDLHSELNLSSLELGDSALYFCASSSAGNTEAFFGQGTRLTVV.

A word on this clone: An end of the junction does not agree with germline; a read error may underlie this. The chain has TRBV28 and TRBJ1-2; possibly TRBD1 for D (5 bases). The CDR3 extends over 12 amino acids. Germline V gene sequence: CDR1 MDHEN, CDR2 SYDVKM. CDR3 in amino acids: CASSVRDYGYTF. In nucleotides, the CDR3 is TGTGCCAGCAGTGTCCGGGACTATGGTTACACCTTC.

The gene calls are TRBV29-1 and TRBJ1-4; D is ambiguous. This CDR3 has 13 amino acids. Trimming removed 4 bases from V and 2 bases from J, with 8 bases in between. The V gene's germline CDR1 is SQVTM and CDR2 ANQGSEA. The DNA of the CDR3 is TGCAGCGTTGTTGGCGGGACTAATGAAAAACTGTTTTTT. It specifies CSVVGGTNEKLFF. The full variable domain, its missing parts supplied by reference TRBV29-1 and TRBJ1-4, is SAVISQKPSRDICQRGTSLTIQCQVDSQVTMMFWYRQQPGQSLTLIATANQGSEATYESGFVIDKFPISRPNLTFSTLTVSNMSPEDSSIYLCSVVGGTNEKLFFGSGTQLSVL.

The V and J genes are TRBV9 and TRBJ1-4; D is ambiguous. This CDR3 has 16 amino acids. V lost 4 bases and J lost 5, with 18 bases in between. Per germline, CDR1 SGDLS and CDR2 YYNGEE. This CDR3 is CASSPWTLAPNEKLFF. CDR3 sequence (DNA): TGTGCCAGCAGCCCATGGACTTTGGCGCCGAATGAAAAACTGTTTTTT.

The chain is built from TRBV6-5 and TRBJ1-1, with 7 bases lining up with TRBD1. The CDR3 has 16 amino acids. After removal of 2 bases from V and 9 bases from J, the junction contained 15 bases not matched to a gene. Germline CDR1 is MNHEY and CDR2 is SVGAGI. In nucleotides, the CDR3 is TGTGCCAGCAGTTACGCAGAGGGGGCCGGTCCTGGTAAAGCTTTCTTT. Protein: CASSYAEGAGPGKAFF.

This clone was picked up one time. V and J are TRBV6-5 and TRBJ1-4; D is unclear. From germline, CDR1 is MNHEY and CDR2 SVGAGI. The CDR3 covers 14 residues. Trimming removed 5 bases at V and 5 bases at J, with 12 bases between. This CDR3 reads CASSNGVGNEKLFF. In nucleotides, the CDR3 is TGTGCCAGCAGTAACGGGGTGGGGAATGAAAAACTGTTTTTT.

This chain links TRBV4-3 with TRBJ2-3, with D possibly being TRBD1 (5 bases). The CDR3 spans 14 residues. From germline, CDR1 is LGHNA and CDR2 YSLEER. Trimming took off 1 base at V and 10 bases at J, with 15 bases between the two ends. The DNA of the CDR3 is TGCGCCAGCAGCCAAGGGGCAGGGCCCACGGCGCAGTATTTT. The encoded protein is CASSQGAGPTAQYF.

The chain recombines TRBV7-9 with TRBJ2-7, with 13 bases identical to TRBD2. V was pared by 3 bases and J by 4 bases, with 6 bases of the junction left unmatched. CDR3 length: 16 residues. Germline CDR1 is SEHNR and CDR2 is FQNEAQ (reference sequence). CDR3 nucleotides: TGTGCCAGCAGCTTGGGACTAGCGGGAACCTTATACGAGCAGTACTTC. Translating gives CASSLGLAGTLYEQYF.

The CDR3 sequence is CASSQNLDRVFNEQFF. CDR3 nucleotides: TGTGCCAGCAGCCAGAACTTGGACAGGGTGTTCAATGAGCAGTTCTTC. The rearrangement uses TRBV7-2 and TRBJ2-1; 8 bases map to TRBD1. This CDR3 spans 16 amino acids. Trimming removed 5 bases from V and 6 bases from J; junction bases left unmatched: 12. The germline V gene encodes CDR1 SGHTA and CDR2 FQGNSA.

The V gene is TRBV2, the J gene TRBJ2-1; 9 bases fit TRBD1. After removal of 0 bases from V and 14 bases from J, the junction contained 2 bases not matched to a gene. CDR3 size: 12 residues. Germline V CDR1 and CDR2: SNHLY, FYNNEI. CDR3 nucleotide sequence: TGTGCCAGCAGTGAAGCCGGGACAGGGAAGTTCTTC. Translated: CASSEAGTGKFF.

The chain links TRBV19 to TRBJ1-5; 7 nucleotides align to TRBD1. V was clipped by 3 bases and J by 2 bases; unmatched bases: 1. CDR1 and CDR2 from the germline V gene are LNHDA and SQIVND (reference sequence). The CDR3 sequence is 14 residues long. The CDR3 protein is CASSMGTGNQPQHF. In nucleotides, the CDR3 is TGTGCCAGTAGTATGGGGACAGGCAATCAGCCCCAGCATTTT.

The chain carries TRBV7-8 and TRBJ2-7; tentative D call: TRBD1 (6 bases). The CDR3 runs to 14 residues. V lost 5 bases, J lost 1 base, and 12 bases lay in between. Germline values: CDR1 SGHVS, CDR2 FQNEAQ. CDR3 sequence (DNA): TGTGCCAGCAGCGAGGGACACCCATCCTACGAGCAGTACTTC. Translated: CASSEGHPSYEQYF.

The CDR3 region is CATNEEGGFSDEQYF. CDR3 bases: TGTGCCACAAACGAGGAGGGGGGGTTTTCAGACGAGCAGTACTTC. The chain couples TRBV2 to TRBJ2-7, with D maybe TRBD2 (7 bases). The CDR3 length is 15 residues. Trimming cost V 10 bases and J 5 bases, with 24 bases left between them. CDR1 and CDR2 from the germline V gene are SNHLY and FYNNEI.

V and J are TRBV7-2 and TRBJ2-7, with 7 nucleotides matching TRBD2. Germline loops: CDR1 SGHTA, CDR2 FQGNSA. The J segment lost 6 bases and the V segment lost 5 bases, leaving 19 bases of the junction unmatched. The length of the CDR3 is 17 residues. In DNA form, the CDR3 reads TGTGCCAGCAGCCTCAGGGCGGGGCGGGAGTTCCCCCTCGAGCAGTACTTC. Residues: CASSLRAGREFPLEQYF.

This chain connects TRBV18 to TRBJ2-1; 10 nucleotides line up with TRBD2. The germline V gene encodes CDR1 KGHSH and CDR2 LQKENI. The CDR3 runs 18 residues. Unmatched junction bases numbered 8, after V lost 1 base and J lost 2 bases. DNA of the CDR3: TGTGCCAGCTCACCACGAACTAGCGGGACTTCTGCCTACAATGAGCAGTTCTTC. This encodes CASSPRTSGTSAYNEQFF. Complete variable domain (other parts from reference TRBV18 and TRBJ2-1): NAGVMQNPRHLVRRRGQEARLRCSPMKGHSHVYWYRQLPEEGLKFMVYLQKENIIDESGMPKERFSAEFPKEGPSILRIQQVVRGDSAAYFCASSPRTSGTSAYNEQFFGPGTRLTVL.

This clone was seen a few times. The rearrangement links TRBV4-1 to TRBJ2-7; 7 bases match TRBD1. V trimming: 1 base; J trimming: 2 bases; junction bases outside the gene matches: 5. CDR1 MGHRA and CDR2 YSYEKL come from the germline V gene. The CDR3 consists of 15 residues. CDR3 amino acids: CASSQARDRPYEQYF. In nucleotides, the CDR3 is TGCGCCAGCAGCCAAGCCCGGGACAGACCCTACGAGCAGTACTTC.

The chain combines TRBV19 with TRBJ1-4, with D unclear. This CDR3 has 15 residues. With 1 base removed from V and 0 bases from J, the gap between germline ends came to 6 bases. The germline CDR1 and CDR2 sequences are LNHDA and SQIVND (reference sequence). CDR3 loop: CASSIAYSTNEKLFF. The CDR3 DNA reads TGTGCCAGTAGTATAGCTTACTCAACTAATGAAAAACTGTTTTTT.

The V and J genes are TRBV4-1 and TRBJ2-1, with 10 positions matching TRBD2. Trimming at V came to 1 base and at J to 7 bases, leaving 7 bases not matched to a gene. Germline lookup yields CDR1 MGHRA and CDR2 YSYEKL. The CDR3 runs to 16 residues. The CDR3 here is CASSQGQRGGGNEQFF. The CDR3 nucleotides are TGCGCCAGCAGCCAAGGCCAGCGGGGGGGCGGGAATGAGCAGTTCTTC.

This clone showed up just once. The CDR3 spells CASSLDRRETQYF. Here the CDR3 DNA reads TGTGCCAGCAGTTTGGACAGGAGGGAGACCCAGTACTTC. The chain links TRBV28 to TRBJ2-5; 7 nucleotides match TRBD1. Trimming cost V 3 bases and J 5 bases; bases outside gene matches: 3. CDR3 length: 13 residues. Germline lookup yields CDR1 MDHEN and CDR2 SYDVKM.

This chain uses TRBV5-1 with TRBJ2-1, with TRBD2 identical over 11 bases. CDR1 SGHRS and CDR2 YFSETQ come from the germline V gene. This CDR3 has 17 residues. V was pared by 0 bases and J by 3 bases, with 5 bases of the junction left unmatched. This CDR3 is CASSLGLLAGDYNEQFF. The CDR3 nucleotides are TGCGCCAGCAGCTTGGGGTTACTAGCGGGGGACTACAATGAGCAGTTCTTC.

The chain employs TRBV5-4 and TRBJ2-7, with D perhaps TRBD2 (6 bases). Trimming removed 4 bases from V and 4 bases from J, with 12 bases in between. The CDR3 contains 13 residues. Germline CDR1 SGHNT, CDR2 YYREEE (reference sequence). The CDR3 DNA follows: TGTGCCAGCAGCAAGACTAGTACTTACGAGCAGTACTTC. Residues: CASSKTSTYEQYF.

The CDR3 sequence is CASRDRGIDEKLFF. The CDR3 DNA sequence: TGTGCCAGCAGAGACAGGGGTATAGATGAAAAACTGTTTTTT. The rearrangement uses TRBV2 and TRBJ1-4, with TRBD1 matching 8 bases. Germline V lookup: CDR1 SNHLY, CDR2 FYNNEI. V lost 6 bases and J lost 6; bases outside the gene matches: 6. CDR3 length equals 14 residues.

The V call is TRBV30, the J call TRBJ2-7, with 8 bases matching TRBD2. The germline gives CDR1 GTSNPN, CDR2 SVGIG (reference sequence). The CDR3 has 17 residues. Unmatched junction bases numbered 13, after V lost 1 base and J lost 2 bases. CDR3 residues: CAWSAPPPSGQAYEQYF. The CDR3 DNA follows: TGTGCCTGGAGTGCTCCACCTCCTAGCGGGCAAGCCTACGAGCAGTACTTC.

The chain couples TRBV27 to TRBJ2-2; 7 nucleotides line up with TRBD1. The junction had 7 bases not matched to a gene; V was cut back by 8 bases and J by 1 base. The CDR3 totals 15 residues. Per germline, CDR1 MNHEY and CDR2 SMNVEV (reference sequence). The CDR3 DNA reads as TGTGCCAGCCGGAGAAGACAGGGGAACACCGGGGAGCTGTTTTTT. This translates into CASRRRQGNTGELFF.

The chain employs TRBV4-1 and TRBJ2-7, with no clear D. The CDR3 covers 16 residues. Germline V CDR1 and CDR2: MGHRA, YSYEKL. V lost 1 base to trimming and J lost 3 bases, with 16 bases between them. CDR3 in amino acids: CASSQVAVISRYEQYF. The CDR3 DNA reads TGCGCCAGCAGCCAAGTTGCGGTAATTTCACGCTACGAGCAGTACTTC.

The chain couples TRBV7-3 to TRBJ2-1, with D uncertain. The germline CDR1 and CDR2 sequences are SGHTA and FQGTGA. The CDR3 is 12 residues long. V gave up 2 bases and J gave up 7 bases, with 6 bases separating them. The CDR3 region has the DNA TGTGCCAGCAGCTTAGGGCAAAATGAGCAGTTCTTC. It yields the protein CASSLGQNEQFF.

The chain carries TRBV28 and TRBJ1-5; TRBD1 agrees at 7 bases. This CDR3 contains 16 residues. Germline V gives CDR1 MDHEN, CDR2 SYDVKM. Trimming at V came to 0 bases and at J to 2 bases, leaving 4 bases not matched to a gene. The CDR3 DNA reads TGTGCCAGCAGTTTATGGACAGGGAAGGGCAATCAGCCCCAGCATTTT. The encoded protein is CASSLWTGKGNQPQHF.